This paragraph reports one T cell receptor (beta chain). This sample was included in a study of blood T cell repertoires in COVID-19. About the study: Some COVID-19 samples were acute and others convalescent; all came from the United States, Italy and Spain. T cells, B-cell-depleted T cells, or PBMCs supplied cDNA or gDNA.

Original analysis: Amplifying reference gene primers gave estimates of nucleated cell counts. The assay was immunoSEQ multiplex PCR, and TCRdb's table has in-frame clones only and misses some. V, J and clone size reflect that table, while D and trimming were determined from the DNA. The table has some 150,000 clones, roughly 87% seen once. CDR3 length: 14 amino acids. Losses at the gene ends were 5 bases for V and 11 bases for J; bases not matched to a gene: 12. Per the germline V gene, CDR1 is PRHDT and CDR2 is FYEKMQ (reference sequence). The chain is built from TRBV13 and TRBJ2-3, with 8 bases identical to TRBD1. The TCR originated in a woman aged 60 to 75 with active or convalescent COVID-19. Sample: peripheral blood. For the CDR3, the DNA is TGTGCCAGCAGCGGCCGATCCGGGGACAGGAAGCAGTATTTT. Translation: CASSGRSGDRKQYF.